A selection of T cell receptor beta chains follows, all from one sample in a study of cytomegalovirus exposure and HLA in healthy donors. Assay: immunoSEQ multiplex PCR; the TCRdb copy retains only in-frame clones and omits some. In the table there are around 140,000 clones, around two thirds of which are singletons. Sequenced: PBMCs. The receptors originated from a woman aged 35 to 49 in good health and CMV-seronegative. CDR3s include the opening cysteine and the closing phenylalanine or tryptophan. The order of the fields is clone size, J gene, D gene, CDR3 length, V gene, CDR3 protein, CDR3 DNA. A D gene is named only where the DNA matches it firmly. A row's size may be missing; if present it is once, few, many or a size class.

>.|TRBJ1-2|.|12|TRBV10-3
CAISEGQGGYTF
TGTGCCATCAGTGAAGGGCAGGGCGGCTACACCTTC
>.|TRBJ2-1|.|16|TRBV10-3
CAISDPTGRGINEQFF
TGTGCCATCAGTGATCCCACAGGGAGAGGGATCAATGAGCAGTTCTTC
>.|TRBJ1-5|.|15|TRBV18
CASSPPGGGNQPQHF
TGTGCCAGCTCACCACCCGGGGGAGGCAATCAGCCCCAGCATTTT
>.|TRBJ2-7|TRBD1|14|TRBV5-6
CASSFGTGSYEQYF
TGTGCCAGCAGCTTCGGGACAGGATCCTACGAGCAGTACTTC
>.|TRBJ2-3|.|14|TRBV29-1
CSVVGRGYTDTQYF
TGCAGCGTTGTAGGACGAGGGTACACAGATACGCAGTATTTT
>few|TRBJ1-4|TRBD1|16|TRBV27
CASSLNPGTGKEKLFF
TGTGCCAGCAGTTTAAACCCCGGGACAGGGAAAGAAAAACTGTTTTTT
>.|TRBJ1-1|.|15|TRBV9
CASSVLTGSSTEAFF
TGTGCCAGCAGCGTCCTCACAGGGTCGAGCACTGAAGCTTTCTTT
>once|TRBJ1-3|.|14|TRBV7-9
CASSLDRGGATIYF
TGTGCCAGCAGCTTAGATCGCGGGGGGGCCACCATATATTTT
>.|TRBJ1-1|TRBD1|15|TRBV30
CAWKRTGGAALEAFF
TGTGCCTGGAAAAGGACAGGGGGAGCAGCTCTTGAAGCTTTCTTT
>.|TRBJ2-1|.|13|TRBV29-1
CSVGAGPRLEQFF
TGCAGCGTTGGAGCGGGTCCTAGATTGGAGCAGTTCTTC
>.|TRBJ1-1|TRBD1|15|TRBV5-6
CASSLVDRPLTEAFF
TGTGCCAGCAGCTTGGTGGACAGGCCCCTCACTGAAGCTTTCTTT
>.|TRBJ1-3|.|14|TRBV7-3
CASSLEGERGTIYF
TGTGCCAGCAGTCTCGAGGGGGAGAGGGGTACTATATATTTT
>few|TRBJ2-1|TRBD2|15|TRBV7-2
CASSLTSGPYNEQFF
TGTGCCAGCAGCTTAACTAGCGGACCTTACAATGAGCAGTTCTTC
>.|TRBJ1-1|TRBD1|15|TRBV6-5
CASSYSYRGNTEAFF
TGTGCCAGCAGTTACTCATACAGGGGTAACACTGAAGCTTTCTTT
>once|TRBJ2-5|TRBD2|16|TRBV5-4
CASSLPAGGIGETQYF
TGTGCCAGCAGCTTACCGGCGGGGGGAATTGGGGAGACCCAGTACTTC
>.|TRBJ2-3|TRBD2|16|TRBV5-1
CASSSGTSGATDTQYF
TGCGCCAGCAGCTCCGGGACTAGCGGGGCCACAGATACGCAGTATTTT
>.|TRBJ2-4|.|14|TRBV6-4
CASSEGTSKNIQYF
TGTGCCAGCAGTGAAGGGACTTCCAAAAACATTCAGTACTTC
>.|TRBJ1-1|.|16|TRBV28
CASSFEVTVGGTEAFF
TGTGCCAGCAGTTTTGAGGTCACCGTTGGCGGAACTGAAGCTTTCTTT
>.|TRBJ2-5|TRBD2|15|TRBV6-1
CASSDQRGGRETQYF
TGTGCCAGCAGTGATCAGCGGGGGGGCCGGGAGACCCAGTACTTC
>.|TRBJ1-6|.|16|TRBV2
CASSEGRERGDSPLHF
TGCGCCAGCAGTGAAGGTCGGGAGCGCGGGGATTCACCCCTCCACTTT
>few|TRBJ1-1|TRBD1|14|TRBV5-1
CASSPTGPSTEAFF
TGCGCCAGCAGCCCGACAGGGCCGAGCACTGAAGCTTTCTTT
>few|TRBJ1-6|.|14|TRBV30
CAWNQGGNNSPLHF
TGTGCCTGGAACCAGGGAGGAAATAATTCACCCCTCCACTTT
>.|TRBJ1-6|.|15|TRBV7-2
CASSLGIRQLSPLHF
TGTGCCAGCAGCCTAGGAATCCGACAGTTGTCACCCCTCCACTTT
>.|TRBJ2-3|.|16|TRBV5-8
CASSLSVQPSTDTQYF
TGTGCCAGCAGCTTGAGCGTTCAGCCAAGCACAGATACGCAGTATTTT
>once|TRBJ2-4|TRBD1|16|TRBV29-1
CSVEGVQGAIVDIQYF
TGCAGCGTTGAGGGGGTTCAGGGGGCAATCGTAGACATTCAGTACTTC
>.|TRBJ1-2|.|14|TRBV4-1
CASSHTGEFYGYTF
TGCGCCAGCAGCCATACAGGAGAGTTCTATGGCTACACCTTC
>.|TRBJ1-2|TRBD1|17|TRBV5-4
CASSTVRDRGSGDGYTF
TGTGCCAGCAGCACCGTCCGGGACAGGGGATCAGGTGATGGCTACACCTTC
>few|TRBJ2-1|TRBD2|13|TRBV10-3
CAIMTGGHNEQFF
TGTGCCATCATGACGGGGGGGCACAATGAGCAGTTCTTC
>.|TRBJ1-6|TRBD1|14|TRBV6-1
CASSRQGSNSPLHF
TGTGCCAGCAGCCGACAGGGCTCTAATTCACCCCTCCACTTT
>.|TRBJ2-2|TRBD2|14|TRBV10-1
CASRAKRGTGELFF
TGCGCCAGCAGGGCGAAGCGGGGCACCGGGGAGCTGTTTTTT
>once|TRBJ1-1|TRBD1|14|TRBV19
CASSRQGQNTEAFF
TGTGCCAGTAGTCGACAGGGGCAGAACACTGAAGCTTTCTTT
>once|TRBJ1-5|TRBD1|14|TRBV2
CASIARQGDQPQHF
TGTGCCAGCATAGCGCGGCAGGGGGATCAGCCCCAGCATTTT
>.|TRBJ2-1|TRBD2|17|TRBV7-9
CASSLPKGASGFNEQFF
TGTGCCAGCAGCTTGCCGAAAGGGGCTAGCGGTTTCAATGAGCAGTTCTTC
>.|TRBJ2-6|.|15|TRBV5-1
CASSPGSSGANVLTF
TGCGCCAGCAGTCCAGGATCCTCTGGGGCCAACGTCCTGACTTTC
>.|TRBJ2-1|TRBD2|15|TRBV5-1
CASSFLAGGPQEQFF
TGCGCCAGCAGCTTCCTAGCGGGGGGGCCGCAGGAGCAGTTCTTC
>few|TRBJ2-7|.|13|TRBV5-4
CASSLTNSYEQYF
TGTGCCAGCAGCTTGACCAACTCTTACGAGCAGTACTTC
>.|TRBJ2-5|.|14|TRBV5-1
CASSPRATKETQYF
TGCGCCAGCAGCCCGAGGGCTACCAAAGAGACCCAGTACTTC
>once|TRBJ1-2|TRBD1|15|TRBV7-9
CASSPGQNINYGYTF
TGTGCCAGCAGCCCGGGACAGAATATTAACTATGGCTACACCTTC